This is a list of T cell receptor beta chains from one sample in a study of T cells after posttransplantation cyclophosphamide. Profiled with immunoSEQ multiplex PCR; TCRdb holds only in-frame clones, not every one. The data show around 66,000 clones, 80% to 95% seen once. Sequenced: PBMCs. The receptors stem from a woman aged 30 to 39 in good health and a related stem cell transplant donor. Each CDR3 is given with its conserved first and last residue. The D gene is left open where the match is weak. Size is omitted from some rows. Given values are once, few, many or a class for expanded clones.

j_gene	abundance	d_gene	len	v_gene	CDR3aa	CDR3nt
TRBJ2-1	-	-	12	TRBV27	CASSFLFGEQFF	TGTGCCAGCAGTTTCCTCTTTGGTGAGCAGTTCTTC
TRBJ2-7	-	-	12	TRBV10-3	CAISKDGYEQYF	TGTGCCATCAGTAAAGACGGTTACGAGCAGTACTTC
TRBJ2-7	-	TRBD1	15	TRBV5-1	CASSGGQGISYEQYF	TGCGCCAGCAGCGGGGGACAGGGGATCTCCTACGAGCAGTACTTC
TRBJ2-3	-	TRBD1	15	TRBV15	CATSIGTEQTDTQYF	TGTGCCACCAGCATCGGGACAGAGCAGACAGATACGCAGTATTTT
TRBJ1-1	-	TRBD1	15	TRBV2	CASSHPQGALGEAFF	TGTGCCAGCAGCCACCCACAGGGGGCGCTCGGTGAAGCTTTCTTT
TRBJ2-1	-	TRBD2	16	TRBV19	CASTPRRLAGGNEQFF	TGTGCCAGTACCCCTCGGAGACTAGCGGGAGGGAATGAGCAGTTCTTC
TRBJ2-2	-	TRBD1	16	TRBV7-2	CASSSRTGGDTGELFF	TGTGCCAGCAGCTCGAGGACAGGGGGAGACACCGGGGAGCTGTTTTTT
TRBJ1-3	-	-	13	TRBV6-1	CASRKGAGNTIYF	TGTGCCAGCAGGAAGGGCGCTGGAAACACCATATATTTT
TRBJ2-2	few	TRBD2	15	TRBV9	CASSLSGGNTGELFF	TGTGCCAGCAGCCTTAGCGGGGGAAACACCGGGGAGCTGTTTTTT
TRBJ2-7	-	TRBD2	14	TRBV11-2	CASSSVAGAYEQYF	TGTGCCAGCAGCTCCGTGGCGGGGGCCTACGAGCAGTACTTC
TRBJ2-3	-	-	14	TRBV9	CASSVAQGVDTQYF	TGTGCCAGCAGCGTAGCTCAGGGTGTAGATACGCAGTATTTT
TRBJ1-5	-	-	15	TRBV19	CASTTTVGVRQPQHF	TGTGCCAGTACTACTACCGTTGGGGTCCGACAGCCCCAGCATTTT
TRBJ2-5	-	TRBD1	17	TRBV5-1	CASSLLGDRVFSETQYF	TGCGCCAGCAGCTTGTTAGGGGACAGGGTTTTCTCGGAGACCCAGTACTTC
TRBJ1-2	-	TRBD1	15	TRBV28	CASSRTQAGGHGYTF	TGTGCCAGCAGCAGAACCCAGGCAGGGGGCCATGGCTACACCTTC
TRBJ1-6	-	-	14	TRBV6-5	CASSYGGLNSPLHF	TGTGCCAGCAGTTATGGGGGGCTTAATTCACCCCTCCACTTT
TRBJ2-7	-	TRBD1	13	TRBV30	CALARDRDHEQYF	TGTGCCTTAGCAAGGGACAGGGACCACGAGCAGTACTTC
TRBJ2-7	-	TRBD1	14	TRBV5-1	CASSGTGGDYEQYF	TGCGCCAGCAGCGGGACAGGGGGTGACTACGAGCAGTACTTC